This note documents a single TCR beta chain sequence. Its specificity is not known. This entry comes from a study of T-cell memory formation after mild COVID-19. Study-level information: TCR clusters largely stayed donor specific. Study observations and caveats: Some SARS-CoV-2-responding clones were already detected in memory before infection.

Employing constant-segment primers, 5'RACE generated TCR alpha and TCR beta cDNA libraries bearing sample barcodes and UMIs. MiXCR was run by TCRdb on the 5' RACE reads, yielding one entry per CDR3 protein. The table shows 100,000 to 150,000 distinct CDR3 sequences, with over 15% occurring only once. The material sequenced was PBMCs or a T cell subset sorted from them (not recorded which). The sequence was collected from a young man who had mild COVID-19 (a few samples of this study predate the infection). Cell type and time point are not known.

The CDR3 nucleotides are TGTGCCAGCAGTAACGGTTATGGCTACACCTTC. Its translation is CASSNGYGYTF. This rearrangement joins TRBV6-2 or TRBV6-3 to TRBJ1-2; the D is unclear. Trimming stripped 5 bases from V and 5 bases from J, with 6 bases between. The CDR3 is 11 amino acids. The germline V gene has CDR1 MNHEY and CDR2 SVGEGT.